The 22 T cell receptor beta chains listed next were all sequenced from one sample in a study of CD8+ T cells in alopecia areata. The treatment denotes: oral pan-JAK inhibitor, 5-10 mg twice daily. cDNA reverse transcribed from extracted RNA served as the sequencing template. Measured with immunoSEQ multiplex PCR; TCRdb has only the in-frame clones, and not every one. The repertoire holds about 180,000 clones, with about 51% as singletons. Sequences were derived from CD8+ T cells sorted from blood, sampled at week 52, from a patient treated with tofacitinib. These receptor sequences come from a human donor with alopecia areata.

The chain uses TRBV13 and TRBJ2-3; D remains ambiguous. Per germline, CDR1 PRHDT and CDR2 FYEKMQ (reference sequence). V shed 0 bases and J shed 6 bases, with 7 bases lying between them. This CDR3 region has 13 residues. The CDR3 coding sequence is TGTGCCAGCAGCTTAGGGCAGTGGGATACGCAGTATTTT. It encodes CASSLGQWDTQYF.

The sample holds a few counts of this clone. The chain is built from TRBV30 and TRBJ1-3; no reliable D call. Germline V CDR1 and CDR2: GTSNPN, SVGIG (reference sequence). The CDR3 loop spans 11 amino acids. Trimming left V 3 bases short and J 4 bases short, with 4 bases between. The CDR3 DNA sequence: TGTGCCTGGAGAGGGGGAAACACCATATATTTT. Its translation is CAWRGGNTIYF.

This clone showed up just once. The chain has TRBV6-5 and TRBJ1-5; D is unresolved. The CDR3 length is 14 residues. The V gene lost 10 bases and the J gene lost 5 bases, with 18 bases spanning the gap. The germline CDR1 and CDR2 sequences are MNHEY and SVGAGI. CDR3 sequence (DNA): TGTGCCAACTTTACGTGGGCATCGCATCAGCCCCAGCATTTT. This gives the protein CANFTWASHQPQHF.

The gene calls are TRBV5-1 and TRBJ1-6; the match to TRBD1 covers 8 bases. After removal of 4 bases from V and 7 bases from J, the junction contained 4 bases not matched to a gene. This CDR3 has 14 residues. CDR1 is SGHRS and CDR2 is YFSETQ in the germline V gene. The CDR3 region is CASSPDRENSPLHF. The CDR3 region has the DNA TGCGCCAGCAGCCCGGACAGGGAAAATTCACCCCTCCACTTT.

The chain links TRBV5-1 to TRBJ2-5; the D is unclear. The V end was cut by 1 base, the J end by 2 bases, with 12 bases between. This CDR3 is built from 15 residues. CDR1 and CDR2 (germline): SGHRS, YFSETQ. Here the CDR3 DNA reads TGCGCCAGCAGCTTGTTCAGGTCCAGTCAAGAGACCCAGTACTTC. As protein: CASSLFRSSQETQYF.

V gene TRBV9 combines with J gene TRBJ1-6, with D perhaps matching TRBD1 (5 bases). The V gene's germline CDR1 is SGDLS and CDR2 YYNGEE. The CDR3 sequence is 15 residues long. V lost 1 base and J 4 bases, leaving 9 bases between the germline ends. Here the CDR3 reads CASSVQGGYNSPLHF. The CDR3 DNA is TGTGCCAGCAGCGTACAGGGCGGTTATAATTCACCCCTCCACTTT.

In the case of this clone: A far larger clone is off by one base, so a read error is likely. This sample also contains other DNA sequences that code for the same CDR3. The J gene is TRBJ2-7, the V gene TRBV4-1; TRBD1 matches 10 bases. The CDR3 runs to 16 residues. The germline V gene has CDR1 MGHRA and CDR2 YSYEKL. Losses at the gene ends were 0 bases for V and 4 bases for J; bases not matched to a gene: 6. CDR3 sequence (DNA): TGCGCCAGCAGCCAAGAGGGGACAGGGGAAGGGTACGAGCAGTACTTC. Translated, it gives CASSQEGTGEGYEQYF.

The chain has TRBV2 and TRBJ1-2; D is ambiguous. The ends were cut back, 6 bases at V and 4 bases at J, with 15 bases in the middle. CDR1 is SNHLY and CDR2 is FYNNEI in the germline V gene. CDR3 length: 14 residues. CDR3 nucleotides: TGTGCCAGCAGCGCCACTACAGTAGTCTATGGCTACACCTTC. It codes for CASSATTVVYGYTF.

This clone was seen a handful of times. V gene TRBV30 combines with J gene TRBJ2-3; the D gene is possibly TRBD2 (6 bases). Per the germline V gene, CDR1 is GTSNPN and CDR2 is SVGIG (reference sequence). Trimming cost V 5 bases and J 1 base, with 10 bases left between them. The CDR3 has 13 amino acids. CDR3: CAWGWGGTDTQYF. The CDR3 DNA reads as TGTGCCTGGGGGTGGGGGGGCACAGATACGCAGTATTTT.

The rearrangement uses TRBV7-9 and TRBJ2-7; D unclear. Trimming pared 1 base from V and 6 bases from J, leaving 13 bases between. The V gene's germline CDR1 is SEHNR and CDR2 FQNEAQ (reference sequence). The CDR3 runs to 14 residues. The CDR3 region is CASSLDRYLLEQYF. The CDR3 bases are TGTGCCAGCAGCTTAGATAGGTACCTCCTCGAGCAGTACTTC.

The rearrangement joins TRBV30 to TRBJ1-6, with D perhaps matching TRBD1 (5 bases). This CDR3 spans 13 amino acids. The ends were cut back, 5 bases at V and 7 bases at J, with 12 bases in the middle. From germline, CDR1 is GTSNPN and CDR2 SVGIG (reference sequence). In DNA form, the CDR3 reads TGTGCCTGGGAAATGACAGCAAATTCACCCCTCCACTTT. Translation gives CAWEMTANSPLHF.

The chain combines TRBV30 with TRBJ1-6, with D hard to call. V gave up 2 bases and J gave up 0 bases, with 8 bases separating them. CDR1 GTSNPN and CDR2 SVGIG come from the germline V gene (reference sequence). There are 15 residues in the CDR3. The CDR3 region has the DNA TGTGCCTGGAGTTCGGGGAGCTCCTATAATTCACCCCTCCACTTT. It yields the protein CAWSSGSSYNSPLHF.

There are a few counts of this clone. CDR3: CASSHSVNYGYTF. DNA for the CDR3: TGTGCCAGCTCCCATTCCGTGAACTATGGCTACACCTTC. The gene calls are TRBV4-2 and TRBJ1-2; unclear D gene. The germline V gene encodes CDR1 LGHNA and CDR2 YNFKEQ. CDR3 length: 13 residues. Trimming left V 8 bases short and J 2 bases short, with 12 bases between.

The V and J genes are TRBV13 and TRBJ2-3; D uncertain. This CDR3 has 11 residues. Per germline, CDR1 PRHDT and CDR2 FYEKMQ (reference sequence). V was cut by 8 bases and J by 2 bases, with 5 bases left in between. Here the CDR3 DNA reads TGTGCCAGCGGTATCACAGATACGCAGTATTTT. Residues: CASGITDTQYF.

This chain joins TRBV9 and TRBJ2-5; D gene uncertain. Trimming removed 3 bases at V and 2 bases at J, with 2 bases between. Germline CDR1 is SGDLS and CDR2 is YYNGEE. The CDR3 loop spans 11 amino acids. This CDR3 reads CASSAQETQYF. As DNA, the CDR3 is TGTGCCAGCAGCGCGCAAGAGACCCAGTACTTC. The full variable domain, with the rest looked up from reference TRBV9 and TRBJ2-5, is DSGVTQTPKHLITATGQRVTLRCSPRSGDLSVYWYQQSLDQGLQFLIQYYNGEERAKGNILERFSAQQFPDLHSELNLSSLELGDSALYFCASSAQETQYFGPGTRLLVL.

The chain is built from TRBV15 and TRBJ2-1; D not certain. V was trimmed by 3 bases and J by 4 bases, leaving 7 bases between them. CDR1 and CDR2 (germline): LNHNV, YYDKDF (reference sequence). The CDR3 length is 13 residues. The chain's CDR3 is CATSRNRYNEQFF. The CDR3 DNA sequence: TGTGCCACCAGCAGGAACAGATACAATGAGCAGTTCTTC.

This chain uses TRBV4-1 with TRBJ1-1, with 8 bases matching TRBD1. The CDR3 totals 13 residues. The germline gives CDR1 MGHRA, CDR2 YSYEKL. V lost 4 bases to trimming and J lost 11 bases; unmatched junction nucleotides: 9. CDR3 DNA sequence: TGCGCCAGCAGCCCGCGGACAGGACAGGGCGCTTTCTTT. This sequence encodes CASSPRTGQGAFF.

This chain links TRBV7-3 with TRBJ2-1, with D hard to call. Germline assignment: CDR1 SGHTA and CDR2 FQGTGA. Trimming cost V 2 bases and J 8 bases, with 13 bases left between them. The CDR3 sequence is 14 residues long. In nucleotides, the CDR3 is TGTGCCAGCAGCTTAGCGGAGATTGGGTATGAGCAGTTCTTC. Its protein is CASSLAEIGYEQFF. Supplemented by reference TRBV7-3 and TRBJ2-1, the full variable domain reads GAGVSQTPSNKVTEKGKYVELRCDPISGHTALYWYRQSLGQGPEFLIYFQGTGAADDSGLPNDRFFAVRPEGSVSTLKIQRTERGDSAVYLCASSLAEIGYEQFFGPGTRLTVL.

The rearrangement joins TRBV5-1 to TRBJ2-7; 8 bases fit TRBD1. Germline V gives CDR1 SGHRS, CDR2 YFSETQ. The length of the CDR3 is 15 residues. V gave up 1 base and J gave up 2 bases; unmatched junction bases: 5. CDR3 nucleotides: TGCGCCAGCAGCTTGAACCGGGACAGGACCTACGAGCAGTACTTC. It encodes CASSLNRDRTYEQYF.

This clone showed up just a few times. The same CDR3 is also encoded by other DNA sequences in this sample. The chain uses TRBV19 and TRBJ1-1; D gene ambiguous. The CDR3 length is 14 residues. The V gene's germline CDR1 is LNHDA and CDR2 SQIVND (reference sequence). V dropped 2 bases and J dropped 1 base, with 8 bases sitting between them. In nucleotides, the CDR3 is TGTGCCAGTAGTATACGAGACCAGAACACTGAAGCTTTCTTT. Its protein is CASSIRDQNTEAFF.

This chain connects TRBV7-8 to TRBJ2-5; 10 nucleotides align to TRBD2. The CDR3 totals 16 residues. CDR1 is SGHVS, CDR2 FQNEAQ, per germline. With V trimmed by 3 bases and J by 3 bases, 7 bases remained unmatched. The CDR3 spells CASSLDSLAGEETQYF. For the CDR3, the DNA is TGTGCCAGCAGCTTGGACTCCCTAGCGGGGGAAGAGACCCAGTACTTC.

This clone turned up a few times. V usage is TRBV7-9 and J usage is TRBJ1-1; D gene uncertain. In germline, CDR1 is SEHNR, CDR2 FQNEAQ (reference sequence). The CDR3 spans 12 residues. V shed 1 base and J shed 8 bases, with 8 bases lying between them. The CDR3 sequence is CASSLGAQEAFF. Written as DNA, the CDR3 is TGTGCCAGCAGCTTAGGGGCGCAGGAAGCTTTCTTT. Full variable domain (outside the CDR3, taken from reference TRBV7-9 and TRBJ1-1): DTGVSQNPRHKITKRGQNVTFRCDPISEHNRLYWYRQTLGQGPEFLTYFQNEAQLEKSRLLSDRFSAERPKGSFSTLEIQRTEQGDSAMYLCASSLGAQEAFFGQGTRLTVV.